The T cell receptor (beta chain) under discussion was sequenced for a study of blood T cell repertoires in COVID-19. Study as a whole: Samples of COVID-19 (acute and convalescent) were obtained from the United States, Italy and Spain. PBMCs, B-cell-depleted T cells, or T cells were the source of the cDNA or gDNA that made up the material.

J lost 6 bases, V lost 6 bases, and 5 bases had no gene match. There are 14 residues in the CDR3. Germline V gene lookup returns CDR1 MRHNA and CDR2 SNTAGT. Authors' methods: The assay estimated nucleated cells by amplifying reference gene primers. Clones were read by immunoSEQ multiplex PCR, and TCRdb kept only the in-frame ones, dropping some. The DNA was the basis for D and trimming; V, J and clone size are from that table. The table records tens of thousands of clones, 85% to 95% of them present only once. The specimen sequenced was peripheral blood. The gene calls are TRBV6-4 and TRBJ2-1; 10 nucleotides align to TRBD1. This sequence was found in a man aged 45-65 years with acute or convalescent COVID-19. The CDR3 loop is CASSLTGGLNEQFF. DNA of the CDR3: TGTGCCAGCAGCTTGACAGGGGGCCTCAATGAGCAGTTCTTC.